This TCR beta chain originates from a study of siplizumab effects on memory and regulatory T cells. The germline V gene has CDR1 MNHNY and CDR2 SVGAGI (reference sequence). The CDR3 is 16 amino acids. Trimming cost V 1 base and J 1 base; bases outside gene matches: 5. Assay used: immunoSEQ multiplex PCR; TCRdb lists only in-frame clones, some missing. The sample yields around 99,000 clones, approximately 90% seen once. J is TRBJ1-1 and V is TRBV6-6, with 8 nucleotides matching TRBD1. The receptor was derived from a human donor in good health. Sequenced input: Tregs sorted from blood. The CDR3: CASSYFQGAENTEAFF. The CDR3, as DNA: TGTGCCAGCAGTTACTTCCAGGGGGCAGAGAACACTGAAGCTTTCTTT.